This T cell receptor (beta chain) originates from a study of shared clonotypes between healthy human individuals. The germline CDR1 and CDR2 sequences are MNHEY and SMNVEV (reference sequence). The CDR3 contains 15 residues. V gave up 3 bases and J gave up 2 bases, with 14 bases separating them. Across several immunoSEQ plates, the genomic DNA of each subset was split evenly. Generated by immunoSEQ multiplex PCR, the TCRdb table keeps only in-frame clones and is missing some. This sample has around 700,000 clones; 72% occur once, and the top ten carry 1.5% to 2%. The TCR sequence derives from a woman aged 30 to 39 in good health. Material for sequencing was memory CD4+ T cells sorted from blood. Subset meaning: CD45RA-negative fraction. V is TRBV27 and J is TRBJ2-7, with D possibly matching TRBD2 (6 bases). The CDR3 spells CASSFRSGAAYEQYF. CDR3 coding DNA: TGTGCCAGCAGTTTTCGGTCGGGAGCTGCCTACGAGCAGTACTTC.